This T cell receptor beta chain was recovered during a study of T-cell reconstitution after alpha-beta-depleted transplantation in children. This clonotype was detected a few times. Its antigen is currently unknown. Findings and caveats of the study: Roughly two months post-transplant, alpha-beta T cells reportedly originated from several hundred graft clones that had expanded. Day-60 TCRbeta diversity that was high in some patients was derived from surviving recipient T cells and thymic progenitors. The main origin of T-cell counts and diversity one year after transplant was newly produced T cells.

The CDR3 runs to 16 residues. Trimming cost V 3 bases and J 2 bases, with 16 bases left between them. Germline V gives CDR1 KGHSH, CDR2 LQKENI. Molecular barcoding with unique molecular identifiers was used for the TCRbeta library. TCRdb processed the PCR reads anew with MiXCR; each CDR3 protein has one entry. The data hold about 200,000 distinct CDR3 sequences, with about 8.7% observed a single time. Specimen: PBMCs, mostly from graft donor cells, collected 360 days after TCRalphabeta/CD19-depleted stem cell transplant. J is TRBJ1-1 and V is TRBV18; D may be TRBD1 (6 bases). This sequence was found in a male patient aged 2 to 9 who had a stem cell transplant for acute myeloid leukemia, so the T cells may come from the graft donor. In DNA, the CDR3 is TGTGCCAGCTCACCGGACAGCCTGATGATCAACACTGAAGCTTTCTTT. Its protein is CASSPDSLMINTEAFF.